This passage covers 26 T cell receptor beta chains from one sample sequenced in a study of T cell changes during pregnancy in multiple sclerosis. Method: immunoSEQ multiplex PCR; TCRdb's copy keeps in-frame clones and lacks some. This table holds tens of thousands of clones, around 93% found once. The input for sequencing was peripheral blood, taken before pregnancy. The receptors derive from a female donor with multiple sclerosis, enrolled in a pregnancy study.

The rearrangement links TRBV27 to TRBJ2-3; 9 bases align to TRBD1. V gave up 5 bases and J gave up 1 base; unmatched junction bases: 4. The CDR3 extends over 15 amino acids. Germline V gives CDR1 MNHEY, CDR2 SMNVEV (reference sequence). The CDR3 reads CASSPRDRGTDTQYF. Here the CDR3 DNA reads TGTGCCAGCAGTCCAAGGGACAGGGGCACAGATACGCAGTATTTT.

The rearrangement joins TRBV28 to TRBJ2-7; D is undetermined. Germline-derived CDR1 and CDR2 are MDHEN and SYDVKM. The germline V and J ends were trimmed by 10 bases and 0 bases, with 10 bases remaining between them. This CDR3 has 12 amino acids. The CDR3 is CATRGVSYEQYF. The DNA of the CDR3 is TGTGCCACCCGAGGAGTCTCCTACGAGCAGTACTTC.

The J gene is TRBJ2-5, the V gene TRBV2; D is ambiguous. CDR3 length: 11 residues. Germline CDR1 is SNHLY and CDR2 is FYNNEI. Trimming took 8 bases from V and 6 from J, leaving 10 bases between them. CDR3 in DNA: TGTGCCAGCCAGATCACACAGACCCAGTACTTC. Protein sequence: CASQITQTQYF.

The chain has TRBV18 and TRBJ2-3; perhaps TRBD2 as D (6 bases). CDR1 KGHSH and CDR2 LQKENI come from the germline V gene. V was pared by 3 bases and J by 1 base, with 23 bases between. This CDR3 has 19 residues. The CDR3, as DNA: TGTGCCAGCTCACCTACCATAAAGGCTGCGGGGTTTCGCACAGATACGCAGTATTTT. Amino acid sequence: CASSPTIKAAGFRTDTQYF.

The chain has TRBV5-1 and TRBJ2-7, with D tentatively TRBD1 (5 bases). There are 13 residues in the CDR3. In germline, CDR1 is SGHRS, CDR2 YFSETQ. The V gene lost 0 bases and the J gene lost 4 bases, with 8 bases spanning the gap. The CDR3 region is CASSLGQRYEQYF. The CDR3 DNA is TGCGCCAGCAGCTTGGGACAGAGATACGAGCAGTACTTC.

The chain couples TRBV5-1 to TRBJ1-1; 8 positions match TRBD1. The CDR3 consists of 16 residues. Trimming at V came to 1 base and at J to 3 bases, leaving 8 bases not matched to a gene. Per germline, CDR1 SGHRS and CDR2 YFSETQ. The CDR3 region is CASSLWGGQVDTEAFF. CDR3 nucleotide sequence: TGCGCCAGCAGCTTGTGGGGGGGACAGGTTGACACTGAAGCTTTCTTT. Full variable domain (remainder filled in from reference TRBV5-1 and TRBJ1-1): KAGVTQTPRYLIKTRGQQVTLSCSPISGHRSVSWYQQTPGQGLQFLFEYFSETQRNKGNFPGRFSGRQFSNSRSEMNVSTLELGDSALYLCASSLWGGQVDTEAFFGQGTRLTVV.

The rearrangement links TRBV7-9 to TRBJ2-7; 7 bases are shared with TRBD2. V was pared by 0 bases and J by 5 bases, with 4 bases of the junction left unmatched. Germline values: CDR1 SEHNR, CDR2 FQNEAQ (reference sequence). The CDR3 spans 14 residues. For the CDR3, the DNA is TGTGCCAGCAGCTTAGCGACTAGCCCCCACGAGCAGTACTTC. Translation: CASSLATSPHEQYF.

The V and J genes are TRBV14 and TRBJ2-1, with 7 positions matching TRBD1. Germline trimming cut 3 bases from V and 0 bases from J; bases unmatched to any gene: 8. From germline, CDR1 is SGHDN and CDR2 FVKESK. CDR3 length: 17 amino acids. The CDR3 loop reads CASSQRQGVVSYNEQFF. Written as DNA, the CDR3 is TGTGCCAGCAGCCAGCGGCAGGGGGTGGTCTCCTACAATGAGCAGTTCTTC.

The chain joins TRBV5-1 to TRBJ2-3; tentatively, D is TRBD1 (6 bases). The CDR3 consists of 16 residues. The V gene's germline CDR1 is SGHRS and CDR2 YFSETQ. The V gene lost 4 bases and the J gene lost 1 base, with 16 bases spanning the gap. This chain's CDR3 is CASSARGYWGTDTQYF. The CDR3 coding sequence is TGCGCCAGCAGCGCGAGGGGGTATTGGGGCACAGATACGCAGTATTTT.

The chain links TRBV19 to TRBJ2-2; TRBD2 is a possible D gene (6 bases). Between the trimmed V and J ends, which lost 6 bases and 5 bases, there was a span of 16 bases. There are 15 residues in the CDR3. Germline V gene data show CDR1 as LNHDA and CDR2 as SQIVND (reference sequence). Here the CDR3 DNA reads TGTGCCAGTAGCCTGGGGCGGGGACGGACCGGGGAGCTGTTTTTT. Its protein product is CASSLGRGRTGELFF.

The chain carries TRBV28 and TRBJ1-1; D is unclear. V lost 4 bases to trimming and J lost 11 bases, with 20 bases between them. The CDR3 has 14 residues. Per germline, CDR1 MDHEN and CDR2 SYDVKM. CDR3 DNA: TGTGCCAGCAGTTCCAAAGGACTCGGTCGATGGGCTTTCTTT. This codes for CASSSKGLGRWAFF.

The genes are TRBV28 and TRBJ1-4, with D possibly matching TRBD1 (5 bases). There are 14 residues in the CDR3. The V and J ends lost 6 bases and 5 bases respectively, with 13 bases between them. Germline CDR1 is MDHEN and CDR2 is SYDVKM. In DNA, the CDR3 is TGTGCCAGCAGCCGGGGAGGGACGAATGAAAAACTGTTTTTT. Its translation is CASSRGGTNEKLFF.

The gene calls are TRBV5-5 and TRBJ1-5, with D maybe TRBD1 (5 bases). Germline-derived CDR1 and CDR2 are SGHKS and YYEKEE (reference sequence). The CDR3 has 13 residues. V shed 2 bases and J shed 5 bases, with 8 bases lying between them. CDR3 bases: TGTGCCAGCAGCTTTGGGGGGGATCAGCCCCAGCATTTT. This codes for CASSFGGDQPQHF.

The genes are TRBV2 and TRBJ1-2, with 9 bases identical to TRBD1. The CDR3 is made up of 15 amino acids. Germline CDR1 is SNHLY and CDR2 is FYNNEI. V lost 5 bases to trimming and J lost 4 bases; unmatched junction nucleotides: 8. The DNA of the CDR3 is TGTGCCAGCAGTATCCGGGACAGGGACTCCTATGGCTACACCTTC. This encodes CASSIRDRDSYGYTF.

This chain joins TRBV25-1 and TRBJ2-7, with D unclear. CDR3 length: 11 residues. Trimming stripped 3 bases from V and 3 bases from J, with 3 bases between. Germline lookup yields CDR1 MGHDK and CDR2 SYGVNS. The chain's CDR3 is CASSDYYEQYF. CDR3 coding DNA: TGTGCCAGCAGTGATTACTACGAGCAGTACTTC.

The chain is built from TRBV5-1 and TRBJ1-4, with 8 bases identical to TRBD1. The CDR3 length is 17 residues. Germline assignment: CDR1 SGHRS and CDR2 YFSETQ. V trimming: 4 bases; J trimming: 8 bases; junction bases outside the gene matches: 16. CDR3 coding DNA: TGCGCCAGCAGCCGGGGGACAGGTCGAGAGCTGGGGGAAAAACTGTTTTTT. This codes for CASSRGTGRELGEKLFF.

This clone came up once. CDR3 sequence (DNA): TGTGCCTGGAGTCCGGGGTTGAAAAACTATGGCTACACCTTC. The encoded protein is CAWSPGLKNYGYTF. This chain uses TRBV30 with TRBJ1-2; D remains unclear. Per the germline V gene, CDR1 is GTSNPN and CDR2 is SVGIG (reference sequence). The CDR3 covers 14 residues. Trimming shortened V by 2 bases and J by 2 bases, and 12 bases separated the two germline ends.

This clone was counted a single time. V usage is TRBV25-1 and J usage is TRBJ2-3; unclear D gene. V was cut by 2 bases and J by 2 bases, with 8 bases left in between. The CDR3 contains 14 residues. The germline V gene has CDR1 MGHDK and CDR2 SYGVNS. The CDR3 spells CASSENINTDTQYF. In nucleotides, the CDR3 is TGTGCCAGCAGTGAAAATATAAACACAGATACGCAGTATTTT.

The chain employs TRBV19 and TRBJ1-2; D unresolved. Germline assignment: CDR1 LNHDA and CDR2 SQIVND (reference sequence). The CDR3 contains 13 residues. V was shortened by 3 bases and J by 8 bases, with 13 bases between the two germline ends. The chain's CDR3 is CASSMGQLVGYTF. In DNA, the CDR3 is TGTGCCAGTAGTATGGGCCAGTTAGTCGGCTACACCTTC.

The J gene is TRBJ1-5, the V gene TRBV19; 7 positions agree with TRBD1. The CDR3 contains 13 residues. Germline V CDR1 and CDR2: LNHDA, SQIVND (reference sequence). After removal of 9 bases from V and 2 bases from J, the junction contained 4 bases not matched to a gene. As DNA, the CDR3 is TGTGCCAGCGATGGGACAGGCAATCAGCCCCAGCATTTT. Protein product: CASDGTGNQPQHF.

The chain recombines TRBV5-5 with TRBJ2-5; the match to TRBD2 covers 7 bases. The CDR3 contains 14 residues. V trimming: 2 bases; J trimming: 0 bases; junction bases outside the gene matches: 1. Germline loops: CDR1 SGHKS, CDR2 YYEKEE (reference sequence). The CDR3: CASSLREDQETQYF. The CDR3 DNA follows: TGTGCCAGCAGCTTACGGGAGGACCAAGAGACCCAGTACTTC.

The chain employs TRBV23-1 and TRBJ1-1; D gene uncertain. TRBV23-1 is an ORF for which the function is uncertain. This CDR3 has 13 amino acids. Deletions cut 4 bases from V and 11 bases from J, with 17 bases between. The CDR3 DNA reads as TGCGCCAGCAGTCGGATGGGAGCACCGGATGCTTTCTTT. Its protein is CASSRMGAPDAFF.

The sample holds one count of this clone. V and J are TRBV18 and TRBJ2-2; 8 nucleotides line up with TRBD1. This CDR3 is 15 amino acids long. The J segment lost 7 bases and the V segment lost 3 bases, leaving 7 bases of the junction unmatched. Germline CDR1 KGHSH, CDR2 LQKENI. The CDR3 coding sequence is TGTGCCAGCTCACCGGAGACAGGGGCGGTCGGGGAGCTGTTTTTT. As protein: CASSPETGAVGELFF.

This clone was seen only once. This rearrangement joins TRBV5-4 to TRBJ2-2; 9 bases are a match to TRBD1. Germline V CDR1 and CDR2: SGHNT, YYREEE (reference sequence). The CDR3 length is 15 residues. After removal of 4 bases from V and 7 bases from J, the junction contained 8 bases not matched to a gene. The CDR3 bases are TGTGCCAGCAGCGGGGGACAGGGTTTGTACGGGGAGCTGTTTTTT. This gives the protein CASSGGQGLYGELFF.

The J gene is TRBJ2-1, the V gene TRBV5-1, with D possibly TRBD2 on 5 matching bases. Looked up from germline, CDR1 is SGHRS and CDR2 is YFSETQ. The CDR3 covers 15 residues. Trimming cost V 3 bases and J 8 bases, with 18 bases left between them. The DNA of the CDR3 is TGCGCCAGCAGCTCCGAAGCGGCCTCAAGGGATGAGCAGTTCTTC. It yields the protein CASSSEAASRDEQFF.

This clone was seen just once. The rearrangement joins TRBV7-9 to TRBJ1-2, with D perhaps matching TRBD1 (6 bases). CDR3 size: 13 residues. Germline loops: CDR1 SEHNR, CDR2 FQNEAQ (reference sequence). The V end lost 5 bases, the J end lost 2 bases, and 9 bases lay between the germline ends. The CDR3 coding sequence is TGTGCCAGCAGCCACGGACAGAACTATGGCTACACCTTC. It codes for CASSHGQNYGYTF.